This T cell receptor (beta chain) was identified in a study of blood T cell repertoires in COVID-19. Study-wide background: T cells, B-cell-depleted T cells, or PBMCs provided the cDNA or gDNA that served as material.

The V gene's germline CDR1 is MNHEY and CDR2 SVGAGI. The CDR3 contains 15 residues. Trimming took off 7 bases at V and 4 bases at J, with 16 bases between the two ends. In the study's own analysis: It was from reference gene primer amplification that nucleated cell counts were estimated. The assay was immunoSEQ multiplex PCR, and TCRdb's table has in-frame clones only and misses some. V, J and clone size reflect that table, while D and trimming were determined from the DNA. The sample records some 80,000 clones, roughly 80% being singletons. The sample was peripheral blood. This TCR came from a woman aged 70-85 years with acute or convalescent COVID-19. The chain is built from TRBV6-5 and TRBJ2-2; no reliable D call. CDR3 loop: CASIPQKPGTGELFF. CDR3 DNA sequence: TGTGCCAGCATTCCCCAGAAGCCGGGCACCGGGGAGCTGTTTTTT.